The next 20 T cell receptor beta chains were all read from a single sample in a study of T cells after posttransplantation cyclophosphamide. Data came from immunoSEQ multiplex PCR; TCRdb stores just in-frame clones and leaves some out. The sample lists roughly 20,000 clones, about 68% seen once, with 27% in the top ten. A marrow graft followed busulfan-fludarabine conditioning, with cyclophosphamide on days +3 and +4. Specimen: PBMCs, collected after an allogeneic stem cell transplant with post-transplant cyclophosphamide. The receptors come from a male patient aged 30 to 40 who received an allogeneic stem cell transplant from a related donor, was CMV-positive, and had acute GVHD only. Some of the T cells may derive from the graft donor.

This clone was seen a handful of times. This chain connects TRBV6-1 to TRBJ1-2; maybe TRBD1 (6 bases). This CDR3 comprises 12 residues. The germline V gene has CDR1 MNHNS and CDR2 SASEGT. V lost 7 bases and J lost 7, with 13 bases in between. The CDR3: CASTGQSTGYTF. Written as DNA, the CDR3 is TGTGCCAGCACCGGACAGTCTACTGGCTACACCTTC.

The sample holds many counts of this clone. The rearrangement joins TRBV4-1 to TRBJ1-6; 7 nucleotides match TRBD1. The germline CDR1 and CDR2 sequences are MGHRA and YSYEKL. The CDR3 totals 17 residues. V was clipped by 1 base and J by 7 bases; unmatched bases: 10. CDR3: CASSQVQGTLRNSPLHF. CDR3 DNA: TGCGCCAGCAGCCAAGTACAGGGGACCTTACGCAATTCACCCCTCCACTTT.

V is TRBV2 and J is TRBJ1-1; 7 bases are shared with TRBD1. The CDR3 runs to 14 residues. The germline V gene encodes CDR1 SNHLY and CDR2 FYNNEI. Losses at the gene ends were 10 bases for V and 0 bases for J; bases not matched to a gene: 8. DNA for the CDR3: TGTGCCATAATAAACAGGGGCGTGAACACTGAAGCTTTCTTT. This gives the protein CAIINRGVNTEAFF.

This rearrangement joins TRBV7-9 to TRBJ1-1; D perhaps matches TRBD1 (5 bases). Germline CDR1 is SEHNR and CDR2 is FQNEAQ (reference sequence). This CDR3 is built from 12 residues. V shed 6 bases and J shed 7 bases, with 12 bases lying between them. In nucleotides, the CDR3 is TGTGCCAGCAGACTTGAGACAGTTGAAGCTTTCTTT. Its protein is CASRLETVEAFF. Based on the CDR3 plus reference TRBV7-9 and TRBJ1-1, the full variable domain is DTGVSQNPRHKITKRGQNVTFRCDPISEHNRLYWYRQTLGQGPEFLTYFQNEAQLEKSRLLSDRFSAERPKGSFSTLEIQRTEQGDSAMYLCASRLETVEAFFGQGTRLTVV.

This chain joins TRBV5-6 and TRBJ2-3; 12 bases agree with TRBD2. Germline V gene lookup returns CDR1 SGHDT and CDR2 YYEEEE. This CDR3 has 15 amino acids. The ends lost 5 bases at V and 4 bases at J; junction bases unmatched: 5. CDR3 sequence: CASSRLAGVSDTQYF. The DNA of the CDR3 is TGTGCCAGCAGTAGACTAGCGGGAGTATCAGATACGCAGTATTTT.

A word on this clone: No conserved phenylalanine or tryptophan is present at the end of the CDR3, so a read error is the likely explanation. The limits of the CDR3 on the DNA are not certain, so only TCRdb's listed CDR3 is given. The gene calls are TRBV6-1 and TRBJ2-7; the D call TRBD1 from the table was never checked on the DNA. The CDR3 length is 16 residues, termini included. CDR1 and CDR2 from the germline V gene are MNHNS and SASEGT. The CDR3 is CASSEGSKGYRGRTPL.

The J gene is TRBJ1-2, the V gene TRBV7-9; 7 bases fit TRBD1. CDR3 length: 14 residues. Germline CDR1 SEHNR, CDR2 FQNEAQ (reference sequence). The V gene end was trimmed by 3 bases and the J gene end by 11 bases; junction bases not matched to a gene: 12. The DNA of the CDR3 is TGTGCCAGCAGCTTGGCAGGAGGGGGCCCTGAATACACCTTC. Translating it yields CASSLAGGGPEYTF.

The chain recombines TRBV5-1 with TRBJ1-2; no firm D call. The V and J ends lost 2 bases and 8 bases respectively, with 22 bases between them. The CDR3 is made up of 16 amino acids. Per germline, CDR1 SGHRS and CDR2 YFSETQ. CDR3: CASSFLNYPYGLGYTF. The CDR3 DNA sequence: TGCGCCAGCAGCTTCCTGAACTACCCGTACGGCTTAGGCTACACCTTC.

The chain links TRBV19 to TRBJ1-5, with TRBD1 matching 7 bases. CDR3 length: 14 amino acids. The germline V gene encodes CDR1 LNHDA and CDR2 SQIVND (reference sequence). Trimming at V came to 6 bases and at J to 5 bases, leaving 7 bases not matched to a gene. DNA of the CDR3: TGTGCCAGTAGGGCTCCAGGGGGTTATCAGCCCCAGCATTTT. Its translation is CASRAPGGYQPQHF.

The J gene is TRBJ2-2, the V gene TRBV7-8, with 12 bases matching TRBD2. Losses at the gene ends were 1 base for V and 14 bases for J; bases not matched to a gene: 8. Germline assignment: CDR1 SGHVS and CDR2 FQNEAQ. This CDR3 is 15 amino acids long. In DNA form, the CDR3 reads TGTGCCAGCAGCTTAGGACTGACTAGCGGGGGTTTACTGTTTTTT. Translation: CASSLGLTSGGLLFF.

The chain combines TRBV28 with TRBJ1-2, with D tentatively TRBD1 (6 bases). Trimming pared 4 bases from V and 8 bases from J, leaving 14 bases between. This CDR3 is built from 13 residues. The V gene's germline CDR1 is MDHEN and CDR2 SYDVKM. This CDR3 reads CASSYARGGGYTF. In nucleotides, the CDR3 is TGTGCCAGCAGTTATGCCAGGGGCGGCGGCTACACCTTC.

This clone came up a few times. This chain joins TRBV29-1 and TRBJ2-5, with D tentatively TRBD2 (5 bases). V was shortened by 4 bases and J by 5 bases, with 11 bases between the two germline ends. This CDR3 region has 12 residues. Germline assignment: CDR1 SQVTM and CDR2 ANQGSEA. The CDR3 DNA is TGCAGCGTTGTAGGGAGATTGGAGACCCAGTACTTC. Its translation: CSVVGRLETQYF.

This rearrangement joins TRBV29-1 to TRBJ2-3; D gene unclear. V was cut by 5 bases and J by 5 bases, with 8 bases left in between. The CDR3 spans 11 residues. The germline V gene has CDR1 SQVTM and CDR2 ANQGSEA. The CDR3: CSVLLGDTQYF. Here the CDR3 DNA reads TGCAGCGTTCTACTTGGAGATACGCAGTATTTT.

This rearrangement joins TRBV6-1 to TRBJ1-4, with D perhaps matching TRBD1 (5 bases). CDR1 and CDR2 from the germline V gene are MNHNS and SASEGT. The CDR3 is made up of 16 amino acids. V shed 1 base and J shed 4 bases, with 13 bases lying between them. The DNA for the CDR3 is TGTGCCAGCAGTGAAGGGGGCGGGGACTTTAATGAAAAACTGTTTTTT. Translating it yields CASSEGGGDFNEKLFF.

The chain is built from TRBV18 and TRBJ1-3; perhaps TRBD1 as D (5 bases). V was clipped by 2 bases and J by 0 bases, with 14 bases between them. Germline-derived CDR1 and CDR2 are KGHSH and LQKENI. The CDR3 is 17 residues long. CDR3 nucleotide sequence: TGTGCCAGCTCACCAAGAGCTGCGGGGACCTCTGGAAACACCATATATTTT. It codes for CASSPRAAGTSGNTIYF. Supplemented by reference TRBV18 and TRBJ1-3, the full variable domain reads NAGVMQNPRHLVRRRGQEARLRCSPMKGHSHVYWYRQLPEEGLKFMVYLQKENIIDESGMPKERFSAEFPKEGPSILRIQQVVRGDSAAYFCASSPRAAGTSGNTIYFGEGSWLTVV.

The rearrangement uses TRBV6-5 and TRBJ2-5; 7 bases line up with TRBD2. V trimming: 0 bases; J trimming: 4 bases; junction bases outside the gene matches: 8. Germline CDR1 and CDR2: MNHEY and SVGAGI. There are 16 residues in the CDR3. CDR3 protein: CASSYSGGSRLETQYF. The CDR3 region has the DNA TGTGCCAGCAGTTACTCGGGGGGGTCTCGGTTAGAGACCCAGTACTTC.

This clone was found a few times. The V gene is TRBV6-5, the J gene TRBJ2-7; TRBD1 matches 9 bases. The V gene's germline CDR1 is MNHEY and CDR2 SVGAGI. The CDR3 totals 14 residues. Unmatched junction bases numbered 9, after V lost 6 bases and J lost 6 bases. The CDR3 spells CASSCRDRECEQYF. CDR3 nucleotide sequence: TGTGCCAGCAGCTGCCGGGACAGGGAATGCGAGCAGTACTTC.

This clone was seen only a few times. V is TRBV6-4 and J is TRBJ1-1; TRBD1 aligns across 8 bases. The CDR3 consists of 14 residues. Trimming removed 6 bases from V and 3 bases from J; junction bases left unmatched: 6. Germline V gene data show CDR1 as MRHNA and CDR2 as SNTAGT. Here the CDR3 DNA reads TGTGCCAGCAGAACGACAGGGGAGGACACTGAAGCTTTCTTT. Translation gives CASRTTGEDTEAFF.

The CDR3 coding sequence is TGTGCCAGCAGGATGGTTGTAGGCGGAGAGCAGTACTTC. This encodes CASRMVVGGEQYF. V usage is TRBV27 and J usage is TRBJ2-7, with D uncertain. The CDR3 has 13 residues. Deletions cut 6 bases from V and 7 bases from J, with 16 bases between. CDR1 MNHEY and CDR2 SMNVEV come from the germline V gene (reference sequence).

The CDR3 DNA reads TGTGCCAGCAGCCCGTCGGGCGCGAGGGACACTGAAGCTTTCTTT. This translates into CASSPSGARDTEAFF. The chain couples TRBV7-8 to TRBJ1-1, with D unclear. Germline CDR1 SGHVS, CDR2 FQNEAQ. CDR3 size: 15 residues. The V gene lost 5 bases and the J gene lost 3 bases, with 16 bases spanning the gap.